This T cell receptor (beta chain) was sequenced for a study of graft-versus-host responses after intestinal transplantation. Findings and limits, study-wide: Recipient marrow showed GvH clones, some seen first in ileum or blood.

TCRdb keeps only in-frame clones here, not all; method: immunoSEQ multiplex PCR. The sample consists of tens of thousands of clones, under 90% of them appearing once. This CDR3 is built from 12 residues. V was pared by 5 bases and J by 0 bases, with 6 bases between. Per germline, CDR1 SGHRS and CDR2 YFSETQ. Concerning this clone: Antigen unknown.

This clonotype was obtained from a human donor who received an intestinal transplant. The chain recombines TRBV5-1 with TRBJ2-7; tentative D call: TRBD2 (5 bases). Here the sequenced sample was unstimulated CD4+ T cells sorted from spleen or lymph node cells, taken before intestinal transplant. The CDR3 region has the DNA TGCGCCAGCAGTCGGGGCTCCTACGAGCAGTACTTC. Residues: CASSRGSYEQYF.